Each of the 29 T cell receptor beta chains below was sequenced from the same sample in a study of beta chain features in type 1 diabetes. The entirety of the isolated RNA underwent reverse transcription, so expressed TCRB transcripts were sequenced. Profiling relied on immunoSEQ multiplex PCR, and the TCRdb table lists in-frame clones only, not all of them. The sample lists approximately 340,000 clones; around 15% were seen once. The material sequenced was naive CD4+ T cells from blood. The receptors were sampled from a woman under 30 in good health.

This clone was counted a few times. The chain combines TRBV30 with TRBJ1-2, with D unclear. The CDR3 is 11 amino acids. Trimming cost V 5 bases and J 8 bases, with 12 bases left between them. The germline V gene encodes CDR1 GTSNPN and CDR2 SVGIG (reference sequence). In DNA form, the CDR3 reads TGTGCCTGGGGATGGACTGTGGGCTACACCTTC. Encoded protein: CAWGWTVGYTF.

This clone was found a few times. Distinct nucleotide sequences in the sample also encode this CDR3. As DNA, the CDR3 is TGCGCCAGCAGCTTGGCTAACACTGAAGCTTTCTTT. Amino acid sequence: CASSLANTEAFF. This chain uses TRBV5-1 with TRBJ1-1; the D is unclear. This CDR3 is built from 12 residues. Germline CDR1 SGHRS, CDR2 YFSETQ. Trimming left V 0 bases short and J 2 bases short, with 2 bases between.

V usage is TRBV7-6 and J usage is TRBJ2-1, with 11 bases fitting TRBD2. V dropped 4 bases and J dropped 0; count of bases not matched to a gene: 5. CDR3 length equals 17 residues. CDR1 is SGHVS, CDR2 FNYEAQ, per germline. The CDR3 region has the DNA TGTGCCAGCAGCTCGGGACTAGCGGAAAGCTCCTACAATGAGCAGTTCTTC. Translation gives CASSSGLAESSYNEQFF.

V usage is TRBV28 and J usage is TRBJ1-1; D is uncertain. Germline loops: CDR1 MDHEN, CDR2 SYDVKM. The CDR3 runs 12 residues. With 7 bases removed from V and 11 bases from J, the gap between germline ends came to 17 bases. CDR3 nucleotides: TGTGCCAGCACAATTAGAGGGTTCCGGGCTTTCTTT. It is translated as CASTIRGFRAFF.

This clone has more than one count but fewer than ten. Other DNA sequences from this sample encode an identical CDR3 as well. The V and J genes are TRBV29-1 and TRBJ2-7; D is possibly TRBD2 (6 bases). The germline gives CDR1 SQVTM, CDR2 ANQGSEA. The V end lost 6 bases, the J end lost 4 bases, and 13 bases lay between the germline ends. The CDR3 is 12 residues long. The CDR3 nucleotides read TGCAGCGTGGGTCGGGAGTCATACGAGCAGTACTTC. Protein: CSVGRESYEQYF.

The CDR3: CASSQGGGSHYGYTF. The CDR3 region has the DNA TGCGCCAGCAGCCAGGGTGGGGGGAGCCACTATGGCTACACCTTC. This rearrangement joins TRBV4-3 to TRBJ1-2, with D possibly TRBD1 on 5 matching bases. The CDR3 totals 15 residues. Germline V gene lookup returns CDR1 LGHNA and CDR2 YSLEER. Deletions cut 3 bases from V and 3 bases from J, with 14 bases between.

CDR3 nucleotides: TGCGCCAGCAGCCAGGCGAGGGAGGGCTTGGGGCAGCCCCAGCATTTT. Translated, it gives CASSQAREGLGQPQHF. This chain joins TRBV4-3 and TRBJ1-5; the D is unclear. There are 16 residues in the CDR3. CDR1 and CDR2 from the germline V gene are LGHNA and YSLEER. Deletions cut 3 bases from V and 7 bases from J, with 19 bases between.

In this sample, this clone turned up a few times. The chain employs TRBV9 and TRBJ1-2, with D uncertain. Germline V CDR1 and CDR2: SGDLS, YYNGEE. The CDR3 has 15 amino acids. Deletions cut 0 bases from V and 0 bases from J, with 9 bases between. Here the CDR3 reads CASSVDRGANYGYTF. DNA for the CDR3: TGTGCCAGCAGCGTAGATCGGGGAGCTAACTATGGCTACACCTTC.

This clone was seen more than once but under ten times. Different DNA sequences within this sample yield the same CDR3. V usage is TRBV30 and J usage is TRBJ1-2; 7 bases are a match to TRBD1. Germline CDR1 is GTSNPN and CDR2 is SVGIG (reference sequence). The CDR3 has 13 amino acids. V shed 0 bases and J 3 bases; nucleotides not matched to a gene: 1. In DNA form, the CDR3 reads TGTGCCTGGAGTGTCCAGGGGGACTATGGCTACACCTTC. This codes for CAWSVQGDYGYTF.

In its sample, this clone was seen a few times. This rearrangement joins TRBV2 to TRBJ2-7, with 9 bases that match TRBD1. The length of the CDR3 is 14 residues. J lost 2 bases, V lost 8 bases, and 7 bases had no gene match. Germline CDR1 SNHLY, CDR2 FYNNEI. CDR3 protein: CASGRGTGTYEQYF. DNA for the CDR3: TGTGCCAGCGGTAGAGGGACAGGGACCTACGAGCAGTACTTC.

Only a few counts were recorded for this clone. The same CDR3 is also encoded by other DNA sequences in this sample. The chain couples TRBV30 to TRBJ1-2, with D unresolved. This CDR3 contains 12 residues. The V end lost 4 bases, the J end lost 6 bases, and 12 bases lay between the germline ends. Per the germline V gene, CDR1 is GTSNPN and CDR2 is SVGIG (reference sequence). CDR3 coding DNA: TGTGCCTGGACTCCGGGAGGTGATGGCTACACCTTC. Residues: CAWTPGGDGYTF.

The rearrangement links TRBV11-2 to TRBJ2-3; 7 positions match TRBD2. V dropped 5 bases and J dropped 2; count of bases not matched to a gene: 4. The CDR3 covers 14 residues. Germline values: CDR1 SGHAT, CDR2 FQNNGV. CDR3 nucleotides: TGTGCCAGCAGCCTAAGCGGGAACACAGATACGCAGTATTTT. Encoded protein: CASSLSGNTDTQYF.

The chain employs TRBV18 and TRBJ2-5, with D unclear. Deletions cut 4 bases from V and 10 bases from J, with 10 bases between. CDR1 KGHSH and CDR2 LQKENI come from the germline V gene. This CDR3 is 11 amino acids long. The CDR3, as DNA: TGTGCCAGCTCACTGCCCCCAGTCCAGTACTTC. Residues: CASSLPPVQYF.

This clone came up a few times. This chain uses TRBV4-1 with TRBJ1-5; 12 nucleotides line up with TRBD1. V lost 2 bases and J lost 7; bases outside the gene matches: 6. Germline V gene sequence: CDR1 MGHRA, CDR2 YSYEKL. The CDR3 covers 16 residues. For the CDR3, the DNA is TGCGCCAGCAGCCAAACCGGGACAGGGGGCAGCCAGCCCCAGCATTTT. Translated, it gives CASSQTGTGGSQPQHF.

This chain joins TRBV2 and TRBJ1-5; 9 nucleotides align to TRBD1. Per the germline V gene, CDR1 is SNHLY and CDR2 is FYNNEI. V lost 3 bases to trimming and J lost 5 bases; unmatched junction nucleotides: 2. CDR3 length: 14 residues. The CDR3 DNA follows: TGTGCCAGCAGTGACGACAGGGGGTATCAGCCCCAGCATTTT. It specifies CASSDDRGYQPQHF.

V gene TRBV28 combines with J gene TRBJ1-2; D remains ambiguous. V lost 6 bases to trimming and J lost 0 bases, with 8 bases between them. Germline CDR1 is MDHEN and CDR2 is SYDVKM. The CDR3 has 13 amino acids. The CDR3 nucleotides are TGTGCCAGCAGGCGCACAGCTAACTATGGCTACACCTTC. Amino acid sequence: CASRRTANYGYTF.

The V and J genes are TRBV6-5 and TRBJ1-2; a weak D match, TRBD1 (6 bases). Trimming removed 0 bases from V and 8 bases from J, with 13 bases in between. This CDR3 contains 14 residues. CDR1 and CDR2 from the germline V gene are MNHEY and SVGAGI. CDR3 in DNA: TGTGCCAGCAGTTACTCGACAGGCGTCGGGGGCTACACCTTC. Translating gives CASSYSTGVGGYTF.

This clone was seen a handful of times. This sequence joins TRBV5-1 and TRBJ2-7, with 8 bases lining up with TRBD1. Looked up from germline, CDR1 is SGHRS and CDR2 is YFSETQ. The length of the CDR3 is 14 residues. Trimming took 5 bases from V and 7 from J; bases not matched to a gene: 11. CDR3 loop: CASRPTGGLGEQYF. The CDR3 nucleotides are TGCGCCAGCAGGCCTACAGGGGGTCTCGGTGAGCAGTACTTC.

J is TRBJ2-5 and V is TRBV5-1; the match to TRBD2 covers 7 bases. Germline-derived CDR1 and CDR2 are SGHRS and YFSETQ. J gave up 4 bases and V 0 bases, and 9 bases lay outside the gene matches. The CDR3 runs to 16 residues. CDR3 sequence reads: CASSLEVGRDGETQYF. CDR3 coding DNA: TGCGCCAGCAGCTTGGAGGTGGGGAGGGACGGAGAGACCCAGTACTTC.

V usage is TRBV28 and J usage is TRBJ2-6, with D unresolved. The germline V and J ends were trimmed by 7 bases and 0 bases, with 4 bases remaining between them. The CDR3 runs to 13 residues. CDR1 is MDHEN and CDR2 is SYDVKM in the germline V gene. The DNA for the CDR3 is TGTGCCAGCACCTCCTCTGGGGCCAACGTCCTGACTTTC. Encoded protein: CASTSSGANVLTF.

This chain connects TRBV30 to TRBJ2-5, with 9 bases fitting TRBD2. CDR1 and CDR2 (germline): GTSNPN, SVGIG (reference sequence). The CDR3 is 11 residues long. V was clipped by 5 bases and J by 7 bases; unmatched bases: 2. This CDR3 reads CAWGLAMTQYF. CDR3 bases: TGTGCCTGGGGACTAGCGATGACCCAGTACTTC.

This clone came up a few times. The chain uses TRBV7-2 and TRBJ2-1, with 10 bases matching TRBD2. V was pared by 1 base and J by 10 bases, with 4 bases of the junction left unmatched. The germline V gene has CDR1 SGHTA and CDR2 FQGNSA. CDR3 length equals 14 residues. The CDR3 nucleotides are TGTGCCAGCAGCTTAGGGACTAGCGGTACCGAGCAGTTCTTC. Protein sequence: CASSLGTSGTEQFF.

This clone was recorded a few times. This chain links TRBV10-3 with TRBJ2-7, with D maybe TRBD1 (6 bases). This CDR3 region has 14 residues. V lost 3 bases to trimming and J lost 2 bases, with 11 bases between them. CDR1 is ENHRY and CDR2 is SYGVKD in the germline V gene. In nucleotides, the CDR3 is TGTGCCATCAGTGATGCACAGGGAACCTACGAGCAGTACTTC. Residues: CAISDAQGTYEQYF.

This clone was seen only a few times. V usage is TRBV5-6 and J usage is TRBJ1-2; tentatively, D is TRBD1 (5 bases). The CDR3 spans 15 residues. Trimming cost V 0 bases and J 3 bases, with 12 bases left between them. The germline V gene encodes CDR1 SGHDT and CDR2 YYEEEE. The CDR3 reads CASSLGGAADYGYTF. CDR3 DNA: TGTGCCAGCAGCTTGGGGGGCGCGGCGGACTATGGCTACACCTTC.

This clone was observed a handful of times. The chain links TRBV9 to TRBJ2-2; D is unclear. This CDR3 is built from 17 residues. The V gene lost 1 base and the J gene lost 0 bases, with 13 bases spanning the gap. In germline, CDR1 is SGDLS, CDR2 YYNGEE. The CDR3 region is CASSVLGSSANTGELFF. CDR3 nucleotides: TGTGCCAGCAGCGTACTGGGCAGCTCCGCGAACACCGGGGAGCTGTTTTTT.

This clone was picked up a small number of times. The chain joins TRBV15 to TRBJ1-1, with D perhaps TRBD1 (6 bases). The V gene's germline CDR1 is LNHNV and CDR2 YYDKDF (reference sequence). Trimming cost V 9 bases and J 10 bases, with 15 bases left between them. The CDR3 totals 11 residues. The CDR3 DNA follows: TGTGCCACTCGGGGGGGGCGTGCAGCTTTCTTT. Protein sequence: CATRGGRAAFF.

This clone was counted only a few times. The chain joins TRBV5-1 to TRBJ2-2, with TRBD1 identical over 7 bases. The ends lost 4 bases at V and 1 base at J; junction bases unmatched: 7. Germline V gene data show CDR1 as SGHRS and CDR2 as YFSETQ. The CDR3 is 16 residues long. DNA for the CDR3: TGCGCCAGCAGCCCTATTTGGACAGGGAACACCGGGGAGCTGTTTTTT. This gives the protein CASSPIWTGNTGELFF. Drawing the rest from reference TRBV5-1 and TRBJ2-2, the complete variable domain is KAGVTQTPRYLIKTRGQQVTLSCSPISGHRSVSWYQQTPGQGLQFLFEYFSETQRNKGNFPGRFSGRQFSNSRSEMNVSTLELGDSALYLCASSPIWTGNTGELFFGEGSRLTVL.

This clone was counted only a few times. V usage is TRBV9 and J usage is TRBJ2-1, with 7 bases identical to TRBD2. J gave up 1 base and V 0 bases, and 4 bases lay outside the gene matches. The V gene's germline CDR1 is SGDLS and CDR2 YYNGEE. The CDR3 totals 16 residues. CDR3 DNA sequence: TGTGCCAGCAGCGTAGACGGGGAGGGGTCCTACAATGAGCAGTTCTTC. Protein sequence: CASSVDGEGSYNEQFF.

Points on this clone: The junction departs from the called germline gene at one end, perhaps through a read error. This chain uses TRBV4-1 with TRBJ2-6; D call uncertain. Germline V CDR1 and CDR2: MGHRA, YSYEKL. This CDR3 spans 19 amino acids. CDR3 nucleotides: TGCGCCAGCAGCCAAGATTTTGTAACAGCTATCTCTTGGGCCAACGTCCTGACTTTC. Its translation is CASSQDFVTAISWANVLTF.